The rows below give T cell receptor beta chains drawn from one sample of a study of Tregs in tolerant kidney transplant recipients. Their antigen targets remain unknown. TCRdb's table, derived via immunoSEQ multiplex PCR, lists solely in-frame clones and lacks some. The sample gives about 44,000 clones, less than 97% of which show up once; roughly 0.34% is in the top ten. Input material: Tregs from blood cultured with allogeneic cells. Receptors originate from a human donor in good health. The CDR3 runs from the conserved cysteine through the conserved F or W. D genes are given only for firm matches. Clone sizes are given selectively: once, few, many, or a class where the clone is expanded.

size | D | length | J | V | DNA | CDR3
- | - | 15 | TRBJ2-1 | TRBV18 | TGTGCCAGCTCACCGTCTACTCGCTCCTACAATGAGCAGTTCTTC | CASSPSTRSYNEQFF
- | - | 14 | TRBJ1-5 | TRBV5-6 | TGTGCCAGCAGCTTCAGGGGTAGCAATCAGCCCCAGCATTTT | CASSFRGSNQPQHF
- | - | 12 | TRBJ2-7 | TRBV5-1 | TGCGCCAGCAGCCGAACAGGACTCGAGCAGTACTTC | CASSRTGLEQYF
- | - | 17 | TRBJ2-3 | TRBV4-2 | TGTGCCAGCAGCCAAGAATTACGAACGGGGGGCTCCAGTACGCAGTATTTT | CASSQELRTGGSSTQYF
once | - | 17 | TRBJ1-5 | TRBV5-5 | TGTGCCAGCAGCGCGGGGGCCAGCCAACCAAGCAATCAGCCCCAGCATTTT | CASSAGASQPSNQPQHF
- | TRBD1 | 15 | TRBJ1-1 | TRBV5-4 | TGTGCCAGCAGCCGGGACAGGGAGGGGAACACTGAAGCTTTCTTT | CASSRDREGNTEAFF
- | - | 16 | TRBJ2-7 | TRBV27 | TGTGCCAGCAGTCCAATATGGGGGGACATTTTCTACGAGCAGTACTTC | CASSPIWGDIFYEQYF
- | - | 13 | TRBJ2-1 | TRBV6-5 | TGTGCCAGCAGTCGGGCAGGGGTAAATGAGCAGTTCTTC | CASSRAGVNEQFF
- | - | 12 | TRBJ1-6 | TRBV7-9 | TGTGCCAGCAGCTTAGTAGGATCACCCCTCCACTTT | CASSLVGSPLHF
- | - | 15 | TRBJ2-4 | TRBV2 | TGTGCCAGCTTACAAGCGCCTCTAGCCAAAAACATTCAGTACTTC | CASLQAPLAKNIQYF
- | TRBD2 | 14 | TRBJ2-1 | TRBV10-3 | TGTGCCACCGTAGCGGGGTCCTCCTACAATGAGCAGTTCTTC | CATVAGSSYNEQFF
- | TRBD1 | 15 | TRBJ1-2 | TRBV6-1 | TGTGCCAGCAGTGACCCCGGACAGGGACGGGTTGGCTACACCTTC | CASSDPGQGRVGYTF
- | - | 13 | TRBJ1-5 | TRBV29-1 | TGCAGCGCCAGAGGTGGGAGCAATCAGCCCCAGCATTTT | CSARGGSNQPQHF
- | - | 13 | TRBJ1-4 | TRBV5-4 | TGTGCCAGCAGCTTGGTGGGGGACGAAAAACTGTTTTTT | CASSLVGDEKLFF
- | - | 14 | TRBJ1-2 | TRBV6-5 | TGTGCCAGCAGGAGGGATCAAACGGGCTATGGCTACACCTTC | CASRRDQTGYGYTF
once | - | 17 | TRBJ2-3 | TRBV10-3 | TGTGCCATCAGTGAGTCGAGAGCGGCCTTTAGCACAGATACGCAGTATTTT | CAISESRAAFSTDTQYF
- | TRBD1 | 11 | TRBJ1-1 | TRBV5-1 | TGCGCCAGCAGCGGGACAGCCGAAGCTTTCTTT | CASSGTAEAFF
- | - | 14 | TRBJ1-3 | TRBV7-8 | TGTGCCAGCAGCTTACAGGTCTCTGGAAACACCATATATTTT | CASSLQVSGNTIYF
- | - | 10 | TRBJ2-1 | TRBV6-6 | TGTGCCAGCGCCTCCTGGGAGCAGTTCTTC | CASASWEQFF
once | TRBD1 | 13 | TRBJ1-2 | TRBV15 | TGTGCCACCAGCAGGCAGGGGGCAGGGGGCTACACCTTC | CATSRQGAGGYTF